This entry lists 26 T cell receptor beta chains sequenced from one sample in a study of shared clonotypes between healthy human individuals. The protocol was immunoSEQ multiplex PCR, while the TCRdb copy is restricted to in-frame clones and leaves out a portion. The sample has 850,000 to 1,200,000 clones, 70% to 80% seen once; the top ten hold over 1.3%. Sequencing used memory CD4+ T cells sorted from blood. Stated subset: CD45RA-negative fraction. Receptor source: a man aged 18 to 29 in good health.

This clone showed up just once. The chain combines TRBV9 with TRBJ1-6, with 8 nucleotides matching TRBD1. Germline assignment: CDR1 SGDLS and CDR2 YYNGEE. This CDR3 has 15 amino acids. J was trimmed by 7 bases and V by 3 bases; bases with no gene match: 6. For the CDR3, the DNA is TGTGCCAGCAGCGCTTGGACAGGGACCAATTCACCCCTCCACTTT. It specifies CASSAWTGTNSPLHF. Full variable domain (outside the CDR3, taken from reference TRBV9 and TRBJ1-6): DSGVTQTPKHLITATGQRVTLRCSPRSGDLSVYWYQQSLDQGLQFLIQYYNGEERAKGNILERFSAQQFPDLHSELNLSSLELGDSALYFCASSAWTGTNSPLHFGNGTRLTVT.

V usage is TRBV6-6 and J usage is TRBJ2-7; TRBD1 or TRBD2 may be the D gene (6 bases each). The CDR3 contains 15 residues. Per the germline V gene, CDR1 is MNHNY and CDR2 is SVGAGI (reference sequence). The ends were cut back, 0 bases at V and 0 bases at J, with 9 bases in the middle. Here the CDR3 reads CASSYSRGDSYEQYF. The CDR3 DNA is TGTGCCAGCAGTTACTCGAGGGGGGACTCCTACGAGCAGTACTTC.

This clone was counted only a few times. The DNA for the CDR3 is TGTGCCACAACGGACAGGGGGGATGGCTACACCTTC. It specifies CATTDRGDGYTF. V gene TRBV10-3 combines with J gene TRBJ1-2; 10 bases match TRBD1. The CDR3 is 12 amino acids. CDR1 and CDR2 from the germline V gene are ENHRY and SYGVKD. V trimming: 10 bases; J trimming: 6 bases; junction bases outside the gene matches: 5.

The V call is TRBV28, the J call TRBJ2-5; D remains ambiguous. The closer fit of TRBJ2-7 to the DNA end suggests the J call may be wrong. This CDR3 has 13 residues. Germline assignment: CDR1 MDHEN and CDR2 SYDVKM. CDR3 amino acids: CASSSVRAYEQYF. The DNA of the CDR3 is TGTGCCAGCAGTTCGGTCCGGGCCTACGAGCAGTACTTC.

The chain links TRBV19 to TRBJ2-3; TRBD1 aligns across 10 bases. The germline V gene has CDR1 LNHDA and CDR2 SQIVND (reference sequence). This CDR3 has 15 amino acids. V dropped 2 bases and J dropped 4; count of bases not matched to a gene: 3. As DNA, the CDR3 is TGTGCCAGTAGTATACTAGGACAGGGGGCAGATACGCAGTATTTT. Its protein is CASSILGQGADTQYF.

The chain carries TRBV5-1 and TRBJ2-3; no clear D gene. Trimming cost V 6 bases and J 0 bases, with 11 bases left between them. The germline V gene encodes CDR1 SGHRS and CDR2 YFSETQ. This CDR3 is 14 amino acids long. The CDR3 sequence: CASTPTVSTDTQYF. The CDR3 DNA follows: TGCGCCAGCACTCCGACGGTTAGCACAGATACGCAGTATTTT.

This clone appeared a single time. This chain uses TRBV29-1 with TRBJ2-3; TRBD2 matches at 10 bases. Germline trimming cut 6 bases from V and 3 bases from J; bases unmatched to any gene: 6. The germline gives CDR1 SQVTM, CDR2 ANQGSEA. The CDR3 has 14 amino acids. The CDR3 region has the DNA TGCAGCGTCACCACAGCGGGGGGGACAGATACGCAGTATTTT. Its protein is CSVTTAGGTDTQYF.

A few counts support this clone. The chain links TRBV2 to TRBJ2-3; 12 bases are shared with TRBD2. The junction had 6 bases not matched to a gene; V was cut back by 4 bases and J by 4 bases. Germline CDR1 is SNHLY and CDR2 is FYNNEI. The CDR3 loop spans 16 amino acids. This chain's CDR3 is CASSAPTSGGADTQYF. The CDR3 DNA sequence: TGTGCCAGCAGTGCTCCGACTAGCGGGGGCGCAGATACGCAGTATTTT.

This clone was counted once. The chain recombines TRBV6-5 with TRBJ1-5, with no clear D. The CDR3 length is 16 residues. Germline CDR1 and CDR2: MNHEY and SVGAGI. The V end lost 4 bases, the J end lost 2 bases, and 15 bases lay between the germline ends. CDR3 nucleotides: TGTGCCAGCAGTTCCGATCCCTGGCAGCGCAATCAGCCCCAGCATTTT. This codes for CASSSDPWQRNQPQHF.

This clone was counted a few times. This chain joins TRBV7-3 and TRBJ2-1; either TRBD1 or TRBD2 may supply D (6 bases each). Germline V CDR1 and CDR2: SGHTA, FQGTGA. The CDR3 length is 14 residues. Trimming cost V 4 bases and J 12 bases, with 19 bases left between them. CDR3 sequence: CASSSNPLQGGQFF. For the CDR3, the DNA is TGTGCCAGCAGCTCAAACCCACTACAGGGAGGGCAGTTCTTC.

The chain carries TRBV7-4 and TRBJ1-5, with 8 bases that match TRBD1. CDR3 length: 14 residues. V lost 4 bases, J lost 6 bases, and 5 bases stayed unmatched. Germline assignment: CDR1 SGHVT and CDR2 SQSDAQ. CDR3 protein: CASSSGQGPQPQHF. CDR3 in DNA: TGTGCCAGCAGCTCAGGACAGGGTCCTCAGCCCCAGCATTTT.

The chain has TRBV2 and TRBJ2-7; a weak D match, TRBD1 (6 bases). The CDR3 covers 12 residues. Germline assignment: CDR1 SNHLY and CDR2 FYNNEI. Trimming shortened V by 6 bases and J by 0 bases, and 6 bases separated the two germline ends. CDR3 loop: CASRGASYEQYF. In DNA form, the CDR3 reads TGTGCCAGCAGGGGGGCCTCCTACGAGCAGTACTTC.

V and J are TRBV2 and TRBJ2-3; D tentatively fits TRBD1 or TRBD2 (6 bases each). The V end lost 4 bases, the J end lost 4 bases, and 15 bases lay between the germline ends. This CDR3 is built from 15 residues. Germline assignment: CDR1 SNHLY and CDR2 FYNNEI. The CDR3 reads CASSVSGAGSDTQYF. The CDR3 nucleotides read TGTGCCAGCAGTGTTTCGGGGGCGGGGTCAGATACGCAGTATTTT.

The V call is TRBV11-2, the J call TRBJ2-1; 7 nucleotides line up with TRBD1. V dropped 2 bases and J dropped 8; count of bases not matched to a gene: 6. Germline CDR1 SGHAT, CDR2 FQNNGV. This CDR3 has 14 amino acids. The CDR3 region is CASSLTRQGDEQFF. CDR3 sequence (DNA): TGTGCCAGCAGCTTAACTAGGCAGGGGGATGAGCAGTTCTTC. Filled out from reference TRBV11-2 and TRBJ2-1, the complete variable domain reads EAGVAQSPRYKIIEKRQSVAFWCNPISGHATLYWYQQILGQGPKLLIQFQNNGVVDDSQLPKDRFSAERLKGVDSTLKIQPAKLEDSAVYLCASSLTRQGDEQFFGPGTRLTVL.

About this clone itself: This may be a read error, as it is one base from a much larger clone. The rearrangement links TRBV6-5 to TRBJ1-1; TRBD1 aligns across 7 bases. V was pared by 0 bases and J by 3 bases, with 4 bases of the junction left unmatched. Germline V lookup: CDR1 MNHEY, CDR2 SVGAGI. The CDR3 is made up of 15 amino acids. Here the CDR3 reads CASSYSGGLDTEAFF. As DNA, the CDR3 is TGTGCCAGCAGTTACTCAGGGGGCTTGGACACTGAAGCTTTCTTT.

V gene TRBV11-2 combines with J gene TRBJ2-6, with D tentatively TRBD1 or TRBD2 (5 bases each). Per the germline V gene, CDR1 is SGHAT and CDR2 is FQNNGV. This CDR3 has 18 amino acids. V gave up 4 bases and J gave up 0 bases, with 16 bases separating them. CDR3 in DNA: TGTGCCAGCAGCTCAATTCCGGGACGCTCCTCTGGGGCCAACGTCCTGACTTTC. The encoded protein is CASSSIPGRSSGANVLTF.

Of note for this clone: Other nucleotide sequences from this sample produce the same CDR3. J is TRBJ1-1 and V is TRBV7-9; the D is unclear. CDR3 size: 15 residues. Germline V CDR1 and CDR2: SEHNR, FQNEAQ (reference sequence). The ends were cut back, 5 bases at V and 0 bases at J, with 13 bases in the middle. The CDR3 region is CASSPGRQMNTEAFF. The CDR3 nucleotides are TGTGCCAGCAGCCCCGGGAGGCAGATGAACACTGAAGCTTTCTTT.

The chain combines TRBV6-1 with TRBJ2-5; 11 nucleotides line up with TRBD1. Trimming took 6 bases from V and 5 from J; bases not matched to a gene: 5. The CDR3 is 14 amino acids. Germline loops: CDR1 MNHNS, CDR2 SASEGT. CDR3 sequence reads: CASRDRGRRETQYF. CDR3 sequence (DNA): TGTGCCAGCAGGGACAGGGGGCGCCGGGAGACCCAGTACTTC.

DNA of the CDR3: TGTGCCAGCAGCTTGATAGCCCCCGCGGGCTACACCTTC. It yields the protein CASSLIAPAGYTF. V usage is TRBV5-8 and J usage is TRBJ1-2, with no clear D. V was pared by 1 base and J by 8 bases, with 12 bases between. CDR3 length: 13 amino acids. CDR1 and CDR2 (germline): SGHTS, YDEGEE.

CDR3 DNA: TGCGCCAGCAGTCAAAAACAGCTAACTGCAACTAATGAAAAACTGTTTTTT. Its translation is CASSQKQLTATNEKLFF. The rearrangement joins TRBV23-1 to TRBJ1-4, with unresolved D. TRBV23-1 is an ORF, with its function uncertain. This CDR3 is 17 amino acids long. The V and J ends lost 2 bases and 0 bases respectively, with 13 bases between them.

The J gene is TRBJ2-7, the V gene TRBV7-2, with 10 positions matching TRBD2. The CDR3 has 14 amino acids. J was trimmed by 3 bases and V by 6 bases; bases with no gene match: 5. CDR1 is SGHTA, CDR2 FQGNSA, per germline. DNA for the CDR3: TGTGCCAGCAGATCAATAGCGGGGGGCTACGAGCAGTACTTC. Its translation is CASRSIAGGYEQYF.

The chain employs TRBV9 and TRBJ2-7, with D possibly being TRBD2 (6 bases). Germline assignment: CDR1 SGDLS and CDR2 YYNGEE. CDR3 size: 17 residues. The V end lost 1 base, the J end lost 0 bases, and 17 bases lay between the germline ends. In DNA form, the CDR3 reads TGTGCCAGCAGCGTAAGGGCAGGTAGCGGCTTCTCCTACGAGCAGTACTTC. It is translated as CASSVRAGSGFSYEQYF.

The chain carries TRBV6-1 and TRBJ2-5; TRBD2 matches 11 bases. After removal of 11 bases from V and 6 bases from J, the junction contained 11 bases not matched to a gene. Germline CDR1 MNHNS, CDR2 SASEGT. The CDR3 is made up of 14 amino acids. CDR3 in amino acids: CAGYSGGAGKTQYF. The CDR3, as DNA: TGTGCCGGATATAGCGGGGGGGCCGGGAAGACCCAGTACTTC.

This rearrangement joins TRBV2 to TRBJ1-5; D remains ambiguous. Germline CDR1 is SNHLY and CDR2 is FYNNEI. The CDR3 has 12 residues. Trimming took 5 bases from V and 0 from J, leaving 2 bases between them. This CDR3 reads CASSLSNQPQHF. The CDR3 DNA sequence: TGTGCCAGCAGTCTTAGCAATCAGCCCCAGCATTTT.

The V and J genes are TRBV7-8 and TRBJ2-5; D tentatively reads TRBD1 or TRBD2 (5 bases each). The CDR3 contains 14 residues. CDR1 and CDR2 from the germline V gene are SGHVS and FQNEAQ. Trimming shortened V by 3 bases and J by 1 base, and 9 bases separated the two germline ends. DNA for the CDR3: TGTGCCAGCAGCTTGGGGACGATCCAAGAGACCCAGTACTTC. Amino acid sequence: CASSLGTIQETQYF. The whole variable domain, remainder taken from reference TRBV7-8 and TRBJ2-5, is GAGVSQSPRYKVAKRGQDVALRCDPISGHVSLFWYQQALGQGPEFLTYFQNEAQLDKSGLPSDRFFAERPEGSVSTLKIQRTQQEDSAVYLCASSLGTIQETQYFGPGTRLLVL.

The CDR3 DNA reads as TGTGCCTGGAGTAGGGGGGAGGGAGGTTACGAGCAGTACTTC. Residues: CAWSRGEGGYEQYF. The chain has TRBV30 and TRBJ2-7, with D maybe TRBD2 (7 bases). The CDR3 runs to 14 residues. CDR1 and CDR2 (germline): GTSNPN, SVGIG (reference sequence). V was cut by 2 bases and J by 4 bases, with 15 bases left in between.